This TCR beta chain was sequenced for a study of blood T cells in healthy people across ages. At the level of the study: When template switching was applied, about one barcoded beta molecule was captured per two T cells.

The ends were cut back, 0 bases at V and 2 bases at J, with 9 bases in the middle. The CDR3 totals 15 residues. Germline-derived CDR1 and CDR2 are KGHSH and LQKENI. This clonotype is a singleton in its sample. A J-beta primer mix and a sample-barcoded 5' primer were used in a second PCR of roughly 7 to 12 cycles. MiXCR, run by TCRdb on the 5' RACE reads, gives a single entry per CDR3 protein. The sample holds around 1,000,000 distinct CDR3 sequences, under 30% seen once. This same sample was also part of a study on T cells of mothers and their children. That source reports: Donors were three healthy Caucasian mothers and their six children. Extracted RNA, in its entirety, went into cDNA synthesis at around 1.5 ug per 15 ul.

V is TRBV18 and J is TRBJ2-3; D is unresolved. This TCR derives from a girl aged 2 to 10 in good health. The sequencing sample was made of blood. In DNA, the CDR3 is TGTGCCAGCTCACCACCGGTAGTTTACACAGATACGCAGTATTTT. Amino acid sequence: CASSPPVVYTDTQYF.